These T cell receptor beta chains were read from a single sample in a study of blood T cell repertoires in COVID-19. Libraries were prepared by immunoSEQ multiplex PCR; TCRdb keeps only in-frame clonotypes and omits some of them. The sample contains 150,000 to 200,000 clones, more than 75% of which appear only once. Sequenced: peripheral blood. All receptors come from a man in his 70s with acute or convalescent COVID-19. Each CDR3 is given with its conserved first and last residue. D genes are given only for firm matches. Rows may omit the clone size; those that give it use once, few, many or a size class.

d_call	v_call	clone_size	j_call	cdr3_nt	cdr3_aa
TRBD1	TRBV28	-	TRBJ1-1	TGTGCCAGCTGTACGCCGGGACAGGCTATGGCTGAAGCTTTCTTT	CASCTPGQAMAEAFF
-	TRBV7-3	-	TRBJ1-1	TGTGCCAGCAGTCTAGAGGACGGGAGGAACACTGAAGCTTTCTTT	CASSLEDGRNTEAFF
TRBD2	TRBV9	-	TRBJ2-2	TGTGCCAGCAGCGTAGGCGGGAGGGTCACCGGGGAGCTGTTTTTT	CASSVGGRVTGELFF
-	TRBV2	-	TRBJ2-7	TGTGCCACCAAGATCTTGAGCTCCTACGAGCAGTACTTC	CATKILSSYEQYF
-	TRBV19	-	TRBJ2-2	TGTGCCAGTAGAAAATGGACAGTAGGGACCGGGGAGCTGTTTTTT	CASRKWTVGTGELFF
-	TRBV27	-	TRBJ1-2	TGTGCCAGCAGTTTCAGCTCCGCGGGGGGCTATGGCTACACCTTC	CASSFSSAGGYGYTF
-	TRBV6-5	-	TRBJ1-1	TGTGCCAGCAGTCCTAATGATTCCCCTAAAGCTTTCTTT	CASSPNDSPKAFF
TRBD1	TRBV10-1	-	TRBJ2-3	TGCGCCAGCAGCGACAGGGGCCACCCGTTAGATACGCAGTATTTT	CASSDRGHPLDTQYF
-	TRBV30	-	TRBJ1-6	TGTGCCTGGATGCGTAATTCTAATTCACCCCTCCACTTT	CAWMRNSNSPLHF
-	TRBV18	-	TRBJ1-2	TGTGCCAGCTCACCTCTGGACAGTTCTCCTAACTATGGCTACACCTTC	CASSPLDSSPNYGYTF
TRBD1	TRBV4-3	-	TRBJ2-4	TGCGCCAGCAGCCAACTCACAGGGGCGGGAAACATTCAGTACTTC	CASSQLTGAGNIQYF
-	TRBV28	-	TRBJ1-2	TGTGCCAGCAGTTTGGACAGCTATGGCTACACCTTC	CASSLDSYGYTF
-	TRBV19	-	TRBJ2-3	TGTGCCAGTAATCCCGACCCTAGCGCAGATACGCAGTATTTT	CASNPDPSADTQYF
TRBD2	TRBV14	once	TRBJ2-7	TGTGCCAGCAGCCAAGACAGCGGGAGGCGCTACGAGCAGTACTTC	CASSQDSGRRYEQYF
-	TRBV9	-	TRBJ1-2	TGTGCCAGCAGTGCGGGACCGAGCTATGGCTACACCTTC	CASSAGPSYGYTF
TRBD2	TRBV5-1	-	TRBJ2-3	TGCGCCAGCAGCTCGGGACTAGCGGGAGTGGGGGATACGCAGTATTTT	CASSSGLAGVGDTQYF
TRBD1	TRBV4-3	-	TRBJ1-1	TGCGCCAGCAGCCTTGAGCCACTACAGGGGGCGGGAGCTTTCTTT	CASSLEPLQGAGAFF
-	TRBV5-1	-	TRBJ2-2	TGCGCCAGCAGCTTGGGCAGGCGCCCGAACACCGGGGAGCTGTTTTTT	CASSLGRRPNTGELFF
-	TRBV6-7	-	TRBJ2-7	TGTGCCAGCAGTTACCCGTCGGAGATACGGCACGAGCAGTACTTC	CASSYPSEIRHEQYF
-	TRBV7-3	-	TRBJ2-7	TGTGCCAGCAGCTTAGGCAGGAAGAGCTCCTACGAGCAGTACTTC	CASSLGRKSSYEQYF
TRBD2	TRBV29-1	-	TRBJ2-5	TGCAGCGTTGGCCCCCGGACTAGCGGCGAAGAGACCCAGTACTTC	CSVGPRTSGEETQYF
-	TRBV20-1	-	TRBJ1-1	TGCAGTGCCGCCTCGGACACTGAAGCTTTCTTT	CSAASDTEAFF
-	TRBV5-6	-	TRBJ2-4	TGTGCCAGCAGTTCTAGGGGACTAGCCAAAAACATTCAGTACTTC	CASSSRGLAKNIQYF
-	TRBV5-1	few	TRBJ1-1	TGCGCCAGCAGCTTGGTTCCCAGGGTTGGCGAAGCTTTCTTT	CASSLVPRVGEAFF
-	TRBV6-4	once	TRBJ2-3	TGTGCCAGCAGTGACTCCGCAGATACGCAGTATTTT	CASSDSADTQYF
-	TRBV2	-	TRBJ1-1	TGTGCCACCGGGGGAAGGCAACTTGGCGGCACTGAAGCTTTCTTT	CATGGRQLGGTEAFF
-	TRBV7-2	-	TRBJ2-7	TGTGCCAGCAGCTTTACAGGGGGGGTCGACGAGCAGTACTTC	CASSFTGGVDEQYF
-	TRBV3-1/TRBV3-2	-	TRBJ1-3	TGTGCCAGCAGCGGAGGGTTTAGGGGAAACACCATATATTTT	CASSGGFRGNTIYF
TRBD2	TRBV7-2	-	TRBJ2-1	TGTGCCAGCAGCTGGTCCGGGACTAGCATCAATGAGCAGTTCTTC	CASSWSGTSINEQFF
-	TRBV7-2	-	TRBJ2-3	TGTGCCAGCAGCTTTCAAGGGGCGGATACGCAGTATTTT	CASSFQGADTQYF
-	TRBV7-2	-	TRBJ1-3	TGTGCCAGCAGCCCCGACTCACCCGGAAACACCATATATTTT	CASSPDSPGNTIYF
-	TRBV6-5	-	TRBJ1-5	TGTGCCAGCAGTCCTATACAGCCGGATCAGCCCCAGCATTTT	CASSPIQPDQPQHF
-	TRBV30	-	TRBJ1-4	TGTGCCTGGAGTGTACGGGGAGCTGAAAAACTGTTTTTT	CAWSVRGAEKLFF
TRBD2	TRBV25-1	once	TRBJ2-2	TGTGCCAGCACTCCACGGACTAGCCGGGACACCGGGGAGCTGTTTTTT	CASTPRTSRDTGELFF
TRBD2	TRBV29-1	-	TRBJ2-3	TGCAGCGTTGAAGGTTTAGCGGGAGGGACAGATACGCAGTATTTT	CSVEGLAGGTDTQYF
TRBD1	TRBV28	-	TRBJ2-1	TGTGCCAGCAGGCCCGGGACAGGGGAGGATGAGCAGTTCTTC	CASRPGTGEDEQFF
-	TRBV7-2	-	TRBJ1-2	TGTGCCAGCGTACCAGGGTGGGGCTATGGCTACACCTTC	CASVPGWGYGYTF
TRBD1	TRBV2	-	TRBJ1-5	TGTGCCAGCAGGGGACAGTTCAATCAGCCCCAGCATTTT	CASRGQFNQPQHF